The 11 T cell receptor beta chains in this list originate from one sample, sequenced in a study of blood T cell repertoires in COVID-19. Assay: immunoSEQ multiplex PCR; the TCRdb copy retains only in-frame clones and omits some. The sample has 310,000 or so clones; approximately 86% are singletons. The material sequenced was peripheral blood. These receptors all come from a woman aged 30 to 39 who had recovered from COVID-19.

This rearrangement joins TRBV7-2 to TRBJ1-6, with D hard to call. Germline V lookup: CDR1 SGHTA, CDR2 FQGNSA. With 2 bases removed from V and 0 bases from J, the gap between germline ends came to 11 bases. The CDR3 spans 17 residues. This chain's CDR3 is CASSLRSGSSYNSPLHF. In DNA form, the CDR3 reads TGTGCCAGCAGCTTAAGGAGCGGTAGCTCCTATAATTCACCCCTCCACTTT.

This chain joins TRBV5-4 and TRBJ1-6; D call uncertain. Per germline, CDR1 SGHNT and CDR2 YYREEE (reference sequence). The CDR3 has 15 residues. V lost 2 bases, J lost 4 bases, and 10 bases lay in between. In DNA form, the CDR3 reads TGTGCCAGCAGCTTCTCCGTCGCGTATAATTCACCCCTCCACTTT. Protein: CASSFSVAYNSPLHF. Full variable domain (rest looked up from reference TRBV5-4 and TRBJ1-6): ETGVTQSPTHLIKTRGQQVTLRCSSQSGHNTVSWYQQALGQGPQFIFQYYREEENGRGNFPPRFSGLQFPNYSSELNVNALELDDSALYLCASSFSVAYNSPLHFGNGTRLTVT.

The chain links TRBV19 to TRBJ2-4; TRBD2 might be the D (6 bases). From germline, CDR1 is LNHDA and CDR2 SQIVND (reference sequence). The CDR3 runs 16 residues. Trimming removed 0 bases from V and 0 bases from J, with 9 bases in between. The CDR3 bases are TGTGCCAGTAGTATAGATGACGGGAGAGCCAAAAACATTCAGTACTTC. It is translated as CASSIDDGRAKNIQYF.

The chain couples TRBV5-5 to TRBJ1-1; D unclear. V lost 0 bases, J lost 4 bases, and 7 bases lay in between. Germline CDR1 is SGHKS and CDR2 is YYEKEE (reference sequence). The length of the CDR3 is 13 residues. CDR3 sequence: CASSLDGSTEAFF. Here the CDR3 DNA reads TGTGCCAGCAGCTTGGACGGGTCCACTGAAGCTTTCTTT.

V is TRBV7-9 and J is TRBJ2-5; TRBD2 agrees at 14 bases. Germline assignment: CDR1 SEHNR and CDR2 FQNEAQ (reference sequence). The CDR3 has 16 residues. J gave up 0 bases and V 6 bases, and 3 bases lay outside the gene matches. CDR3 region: CASSRTSGGNQETQYF. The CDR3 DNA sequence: TGTGCCAGCAGTCGGACTAGCGGGGGGAACCAAGAGACCCAGTACTTC. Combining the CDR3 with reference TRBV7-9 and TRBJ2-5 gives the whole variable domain DTGVSQNPRHKITKRGQNVTFRCDPISEHNRLYWYRQTLGQGPEFLTYFQNEAQLEKSRLLSDRFSAERPKGSFSTLEIQRTEQGDSAMYLCASSRTSGGNQETQYFGPGTRLLVL.

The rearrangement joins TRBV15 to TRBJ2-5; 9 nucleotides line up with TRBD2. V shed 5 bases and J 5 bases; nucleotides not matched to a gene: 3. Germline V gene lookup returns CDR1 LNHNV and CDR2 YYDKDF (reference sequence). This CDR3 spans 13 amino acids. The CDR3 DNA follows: TGTGCCACCAGCCCCGGACTAGCGGAGACCCAGTACTTC. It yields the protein CATSPGLAETQYF.

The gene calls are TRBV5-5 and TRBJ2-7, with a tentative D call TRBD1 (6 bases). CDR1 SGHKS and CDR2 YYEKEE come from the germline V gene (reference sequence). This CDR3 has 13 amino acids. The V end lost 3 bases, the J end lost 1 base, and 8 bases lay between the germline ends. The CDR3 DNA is TGTGCCAGCAGCTCGGACAGTTCCTACGAGCAGTACTTC. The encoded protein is CASSSDSSYEQYF.

The CDR3 nucleotides are TGTGCCAGCAGCCCAGCCCCGTTTCCTAGCACAGATACGCAGTATTTT. Its translation: CASSPAPFPSTDTQYF. The chain couples TRBV6-2 or TRBV6-3 to TRBJ2-3, with unresolved D. Germline CDR1 MNHEY, CDR2 SVGEGT. V was shortened by 6 bases and J by 0 bases, with 16 bases between the two germline ends. The CDR3 loop spans 16 amino acids.

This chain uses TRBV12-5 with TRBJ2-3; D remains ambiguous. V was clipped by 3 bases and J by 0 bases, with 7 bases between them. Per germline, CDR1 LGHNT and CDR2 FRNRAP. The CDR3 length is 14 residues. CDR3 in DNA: TGTGCTAGTGGTTTAAGAGCTAGCACAGATACGCAGTATTTT. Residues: CASGLRASTDTQYF. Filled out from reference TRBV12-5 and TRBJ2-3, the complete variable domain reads DARVTQTPRHKVTEMGQEVTMRCQPILGHNTVFWYRQTMMQGLELLAYFRNRAPLDDSGMPKDRFSAEMPDATLATLKIQPSEPRDSAVYFCASGLRASTDTQYFGPGTRLTVL.

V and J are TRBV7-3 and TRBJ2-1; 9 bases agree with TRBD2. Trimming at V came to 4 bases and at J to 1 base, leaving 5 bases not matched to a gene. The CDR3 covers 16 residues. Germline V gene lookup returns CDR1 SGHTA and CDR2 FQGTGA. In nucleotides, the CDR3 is TGTGCCAGCAGCTATGTAGCGGGAGTTTCCTACAATGAGCAGTTCTTC. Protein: CASSYVAGVSYNEQFF.

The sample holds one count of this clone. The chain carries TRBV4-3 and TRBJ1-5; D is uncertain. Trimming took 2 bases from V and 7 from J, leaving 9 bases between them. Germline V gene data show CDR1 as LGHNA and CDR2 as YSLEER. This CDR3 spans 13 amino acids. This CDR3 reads CASSQREGQPQHF. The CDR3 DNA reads TGCGCCAGCAGCCAAAGGGAGGGCCAGCCCCAGCATTTT.